Listed below are T cell receptor beta chains from one sample, sequenced in a study of T cells after yellow fever vaccination. TCRdb fed the 5' RACE reads into MiXCR, producing one record per CDR3 protein. The sample shows some 390,000 distinct CDR3 sequences, 6.2% of them seen only once. This material consisted of PBMCs, taken 5 days after the yellow fever booster vaccination. The receptors were gathered from a man aged 25 to 40 who received the YFV17D yellow fever vaccine. Each CDR3 is given with its conserved first and last residue.

v_call	j_call	cdr3_aa
TRBV10-3	TRBJ2-3	CANRQGATDTQYF
TRBV18	TRBJ2-7	CASSPGFYEQYF
TRBV12-3/TRBV12-4	TRBJ2-4	CASSTGSPGIQYF
TRBV2	TRBJ2-1	CASSASGRTAINEQFF
TRBV13	TRBJ2-1	CASSLAGTRTTNEQFF
TRBV20-1	TRBJ2-7	CSAIASGRDYEQYF
TRBV5-1	TRBJ1-1	CASSLEVIGVEAFF
TRBV7-2	TRBJ2-3	CASRKGTATDTQYF
TRBV6-4	TRBJ1-2	CASSDDATGTTSGYTF
TRBV30	TRBJ1-1	CAWSLQGAEAFF
TRBV3-1	TRBJ1-2	CASSLPQGGGYTF
TRBV7-2	TRBJ2-1	CTSSLPQTSQFF
TRBV7-2	TRBJ2-7	CASRSFAGRSYEQYF
TRBV6-5	TRBJ1-1	CASSYRAMGTEAFF
TRBV11-2	TRBJ2-6	CASSLRRGLKLSGANVLTF
TRBV5-5	TRBJ2-7	CASSSTSAAYEQYF
TRBV18	TRBJ2-3	CASSPNSARDTQYF
TRBV9	TRBJ1-2	CASSVTGEEGYTF
TRBV11-3	TRBJ2-3	CASSSGQGSTQYF
TRBV11-2	TRBJ2-1	CASSLILYGALREHNEQFF
TRBV24-1	TRBJ2-3	CATSESGWSTDTQYF
TRBV2	TRBJ1-6	CASLTGTRDSPLHF
TRBV29-1	TRBJ1-1	CSVEETGVGTEAFF
TRBV19	TRBJ1-1	CASIRTWGNTEAFF
TRBV18	TRBJ2-5	CASSPIAWGETQYF
TRBV12-3/TRBV12-4	TRBJ2-3	CASSLVLARDTQYF
TRBV20-1	TRBJ2-6	CSARDIFDAGANVLTF
TRBV5-6	TRBJ2-1	CASSLGDSAYNEQFF
TRBV7-2	TRBJ2-5	CASSLAGAVGETQYF
TRBV20-1	TRBJ1-5	CSAREKQGGNQPQHF
TRBV5-1	TRBJ1-1	CASSGGTTLNTEAFF
TRBV27	TRBJ2-5	CASKVAGVRQETQYF
TRBV18	TRBJ2-7	CASSPAPLGQLQDEQYF
TRBV6-2/TRBV6-3	TRBJ2-1	CASSYSPTAGGFYNEQFF
TRBV5-5	TRBJ2-7	CASSGGGTSATYEQYF
TRBV20-1	TRBJ2-7	CSASARSRSYEQYF
TRBV11-1	TRBJ2-3	CASSLEQGTRMDF
TRBV20-1	TRBJ2-7	CFARDGWTDYEQYF
TRBV7-9	TRBJ2-7	CASSLVRHEQYF